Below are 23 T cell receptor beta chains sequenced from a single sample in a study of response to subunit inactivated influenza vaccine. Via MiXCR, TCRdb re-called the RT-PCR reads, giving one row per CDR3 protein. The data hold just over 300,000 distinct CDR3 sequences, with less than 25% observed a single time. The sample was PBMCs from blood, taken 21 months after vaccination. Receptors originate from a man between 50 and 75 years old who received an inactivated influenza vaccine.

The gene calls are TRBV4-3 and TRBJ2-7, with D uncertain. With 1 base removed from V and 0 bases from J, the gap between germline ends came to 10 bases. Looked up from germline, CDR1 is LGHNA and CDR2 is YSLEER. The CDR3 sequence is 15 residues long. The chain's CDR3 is CASSQVGPTSYEQYF. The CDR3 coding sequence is TGCGCCAGCAGCCAAGTCGGGCCCACCTCCTACGAGCAGTACTTC.

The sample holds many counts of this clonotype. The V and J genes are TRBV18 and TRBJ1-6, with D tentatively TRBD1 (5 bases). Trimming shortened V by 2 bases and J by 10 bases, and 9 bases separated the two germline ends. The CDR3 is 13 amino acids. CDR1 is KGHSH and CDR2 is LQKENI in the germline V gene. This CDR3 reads CASSPKRGSPLHF. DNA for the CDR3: TGTGCCAGCTCACCAAAAAGGGGATCACCCCTCCACTTT. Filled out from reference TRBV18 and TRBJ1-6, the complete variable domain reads NAGVMQNPRHLVRRRGQEARLRCSPMKGHSHVYWYRQLPEEGLKFMVYLQKENIIDESGMPKERFSAEFPKEGPSILRIQQVVRGDSAAYFCASSPKRGSPLHFGNGTRLTVT.

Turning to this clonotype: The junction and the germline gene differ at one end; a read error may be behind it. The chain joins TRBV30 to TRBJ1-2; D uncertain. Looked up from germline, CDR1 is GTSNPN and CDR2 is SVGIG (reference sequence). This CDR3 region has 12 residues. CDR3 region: CAWSLSEGYPRF. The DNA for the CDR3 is TGTGCCTGGAGTTTATCTGAAGGGTATCCCCGCTTC.

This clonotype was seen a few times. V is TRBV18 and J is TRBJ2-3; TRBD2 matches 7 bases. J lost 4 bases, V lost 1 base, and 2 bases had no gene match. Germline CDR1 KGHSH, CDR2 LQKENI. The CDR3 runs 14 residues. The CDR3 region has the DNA TGTGCCAGCTCACCACAGCGGGGATCAGATACGCAGTATTTT. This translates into CASSPQRGSDTQYF.

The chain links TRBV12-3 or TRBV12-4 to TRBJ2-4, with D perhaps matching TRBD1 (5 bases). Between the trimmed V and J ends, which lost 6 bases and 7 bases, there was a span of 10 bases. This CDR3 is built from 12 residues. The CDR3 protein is CASSRSGNIQYF. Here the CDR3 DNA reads TGTGCCAGCAGCCGCTCAGGGAACATTCAGTACTTC.

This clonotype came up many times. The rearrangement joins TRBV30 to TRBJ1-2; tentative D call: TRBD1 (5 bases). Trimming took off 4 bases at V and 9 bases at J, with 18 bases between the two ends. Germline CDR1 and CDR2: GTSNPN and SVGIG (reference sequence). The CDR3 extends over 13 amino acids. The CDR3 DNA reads TGTGCCTGGAAGAACAGGCAGGCCGGCAGCTACACCTTC. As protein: CAWKNRQAGSYTF.

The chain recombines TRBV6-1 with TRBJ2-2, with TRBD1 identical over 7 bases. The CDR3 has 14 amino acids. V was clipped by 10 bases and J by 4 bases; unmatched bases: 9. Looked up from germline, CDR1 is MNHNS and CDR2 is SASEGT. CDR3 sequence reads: CATQTGRATGELFF. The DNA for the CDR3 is TGTGCCACCCAGACAGGGCGGGCCACCGGGGAGCTGTTTTTT.

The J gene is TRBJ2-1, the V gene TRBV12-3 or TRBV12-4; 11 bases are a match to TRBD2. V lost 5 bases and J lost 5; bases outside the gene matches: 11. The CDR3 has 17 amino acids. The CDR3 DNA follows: TGTGCCAGCAGTCCTCTGCCGGGACTAGCGGATCACAATGAGCAGTTCTTC. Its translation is CASSPLPGLADHNEQFF.

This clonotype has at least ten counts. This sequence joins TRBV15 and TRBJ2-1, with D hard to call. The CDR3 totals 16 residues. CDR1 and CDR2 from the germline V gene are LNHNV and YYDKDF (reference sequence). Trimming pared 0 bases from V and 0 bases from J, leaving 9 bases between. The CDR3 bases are TGTGCCACCAGCAGAGAGGGGATGAGCTCCTACAATGAGCAGTTCTTC. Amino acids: CATSREGMSSYNEQFF.

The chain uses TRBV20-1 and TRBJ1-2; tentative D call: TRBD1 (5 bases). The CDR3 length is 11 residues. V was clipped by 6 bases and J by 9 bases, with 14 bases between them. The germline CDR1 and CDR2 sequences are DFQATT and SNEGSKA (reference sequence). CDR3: CSAGEGLSYTF. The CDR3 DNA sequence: TGCAGTGCCGGTGAGGGGTTGAGCTACACCTTC.

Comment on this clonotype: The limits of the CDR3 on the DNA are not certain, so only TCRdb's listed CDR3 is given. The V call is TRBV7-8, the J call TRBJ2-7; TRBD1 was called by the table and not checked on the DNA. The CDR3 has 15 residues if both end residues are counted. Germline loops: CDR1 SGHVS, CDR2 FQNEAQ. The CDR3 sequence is CASSSFGPGDYEQYF.

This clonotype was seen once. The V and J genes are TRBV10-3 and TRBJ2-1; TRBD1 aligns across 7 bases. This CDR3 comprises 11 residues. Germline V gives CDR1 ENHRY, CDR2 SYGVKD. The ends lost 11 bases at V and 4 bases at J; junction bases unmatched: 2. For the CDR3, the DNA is TGTGCCGGGGGACAGTACAATGAGCAGTTCTTC. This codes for CAGGQYNEQFF.

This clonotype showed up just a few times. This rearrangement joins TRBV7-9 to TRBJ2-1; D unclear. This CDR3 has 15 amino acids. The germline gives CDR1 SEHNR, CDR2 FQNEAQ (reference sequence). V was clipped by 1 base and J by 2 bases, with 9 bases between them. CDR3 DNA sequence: TGTGCCAGCAGCTTAGTCGGCCAGGCCTACAATGAGCAGTTCTTC. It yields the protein CASSLVGQAYNEQFF.

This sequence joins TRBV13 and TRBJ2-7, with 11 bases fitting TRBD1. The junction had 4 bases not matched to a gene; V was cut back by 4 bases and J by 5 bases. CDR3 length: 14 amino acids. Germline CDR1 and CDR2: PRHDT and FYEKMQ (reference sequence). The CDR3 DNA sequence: TGTGCCAGCAGCTCAGGACAGGGGGCTAACGAGCAGTACTTC. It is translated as CASSSGQGANEQYF.

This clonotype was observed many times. CDR3 nucleotide sequence: TGTGCCAGCAGCGACACAGGGGTGTGGGGCTACACCTTC. It encodes CASSDTGVWGYTF. This chain connects TRBV28 to TRBJ1-2, with 7 bases lining up with TRBD1. The CDR3 contains 13 residues. The germline V gene encodes CDR1 MDHEN and CDR2 SYDVKM. V lost 6 bases and J lost 8; bases outside the gene matches: 9.

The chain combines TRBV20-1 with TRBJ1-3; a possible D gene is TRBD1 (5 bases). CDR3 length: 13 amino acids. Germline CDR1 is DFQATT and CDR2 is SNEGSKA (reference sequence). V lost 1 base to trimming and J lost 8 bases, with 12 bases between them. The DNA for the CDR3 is TGCAGTGCTAGAGTGTCAGGGAGGGACACCATATATTTT. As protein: CSARVSGRDTIYF.

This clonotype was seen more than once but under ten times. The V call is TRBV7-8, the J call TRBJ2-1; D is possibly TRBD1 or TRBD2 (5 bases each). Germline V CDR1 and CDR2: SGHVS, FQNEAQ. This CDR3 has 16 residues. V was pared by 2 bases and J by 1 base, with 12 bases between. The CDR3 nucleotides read TGTGCCAGCAGCTTATGGGGGACGGAGTCCTACAATGAGCAGTTCTTC. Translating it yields CASSLWGTESYNEQFF. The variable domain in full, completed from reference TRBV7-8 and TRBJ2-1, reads GAGVSQSPRYKVAKRGQDVALRCDPISGHVSLFWYQQALGQGPEFLTYFQNEAQLDKSGLPSDRFFAERPEGSVSTLKIQRTQQEDSAVYLCASSLWGTESYNEQFFGPGTRLTVL.

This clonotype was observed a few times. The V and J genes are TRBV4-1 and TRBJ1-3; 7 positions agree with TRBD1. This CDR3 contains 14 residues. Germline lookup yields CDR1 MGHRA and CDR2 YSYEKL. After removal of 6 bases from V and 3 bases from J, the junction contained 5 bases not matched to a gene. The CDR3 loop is CASRAGGNGNTIYF. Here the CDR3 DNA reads TGCGCCAGCAGGGCAGGGGGGAATGGAAACACCATATATTTT.

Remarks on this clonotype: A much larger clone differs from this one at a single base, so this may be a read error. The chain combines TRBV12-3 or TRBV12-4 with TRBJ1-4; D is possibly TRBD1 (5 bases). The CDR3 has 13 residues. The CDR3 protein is CASRLQANEKPFF. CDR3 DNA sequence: TGTGCCAGCAGATTACAGGCAAATGAAAAACCGTTTTTT.

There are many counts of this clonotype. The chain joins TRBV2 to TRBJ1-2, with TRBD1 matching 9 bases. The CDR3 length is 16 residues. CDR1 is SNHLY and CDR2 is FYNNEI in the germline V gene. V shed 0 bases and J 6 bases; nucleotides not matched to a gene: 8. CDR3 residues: CASSEAGGDRVDGYTF. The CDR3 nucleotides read TGTGCCAGCAGTGAAGCGGGCGGGGACAGGGTGGATGGCTACACCTTC. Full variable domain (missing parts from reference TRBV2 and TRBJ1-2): EPEVTQTPSHQVTQMGQEVILRCVPISNHLYFYWYRQILGQKVEFLVSFYNNEISEKSEIFDDQFSVERPDGSNFTLKIRSTKLEDSAMYFCASSEAGGDRVDGYTFGSGTRLTVV.

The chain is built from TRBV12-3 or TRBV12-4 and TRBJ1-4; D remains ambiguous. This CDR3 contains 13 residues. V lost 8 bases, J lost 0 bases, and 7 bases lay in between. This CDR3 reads CASRKATNEKLFF. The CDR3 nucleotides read TGTGCCAGCCGGAAGGCAACTAATGAAAAACTGTTTTTT.

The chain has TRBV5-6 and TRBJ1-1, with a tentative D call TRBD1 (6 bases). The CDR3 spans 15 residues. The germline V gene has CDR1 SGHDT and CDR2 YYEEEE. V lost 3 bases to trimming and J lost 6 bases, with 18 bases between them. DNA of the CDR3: TGTGCCAGCAGCTCCCTCACAGGGCTTGGGGCTGAAGCTTTCTTT. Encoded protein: CASSSLTGLGAEAFF.

The CDR3 loop reads CASSLYGDKYF. In DNA form, the CDR3 reads TGTGCCAGCAGCTTATATGGGGACAAGTACTTC. This chain joins TRBV7-6 and TRBJ2-7, with D perhaps TRBD1 (6 bases). The CDR3 covers 11 residues. CDR1 is SGHVS, CDR2 FNYEAQ, per germline. Trimming took 2 bases from V and 11 from J, leaving 10 bases between them.